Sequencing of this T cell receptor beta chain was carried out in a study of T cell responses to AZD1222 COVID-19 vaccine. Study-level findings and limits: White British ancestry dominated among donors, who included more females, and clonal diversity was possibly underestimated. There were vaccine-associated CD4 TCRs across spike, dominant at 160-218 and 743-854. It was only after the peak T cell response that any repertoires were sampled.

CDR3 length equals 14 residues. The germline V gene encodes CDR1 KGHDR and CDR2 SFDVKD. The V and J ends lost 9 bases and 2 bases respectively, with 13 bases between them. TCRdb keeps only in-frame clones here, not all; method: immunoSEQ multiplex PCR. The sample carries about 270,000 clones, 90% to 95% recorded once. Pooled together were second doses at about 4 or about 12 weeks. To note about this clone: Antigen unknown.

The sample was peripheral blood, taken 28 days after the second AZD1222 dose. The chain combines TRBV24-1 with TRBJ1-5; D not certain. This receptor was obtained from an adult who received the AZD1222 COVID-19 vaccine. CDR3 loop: CATHPPGGNQPQHF. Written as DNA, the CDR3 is TGTGCCACCCACCCCCCCGGGGGCAATCAGCCCCAGCATTTT.